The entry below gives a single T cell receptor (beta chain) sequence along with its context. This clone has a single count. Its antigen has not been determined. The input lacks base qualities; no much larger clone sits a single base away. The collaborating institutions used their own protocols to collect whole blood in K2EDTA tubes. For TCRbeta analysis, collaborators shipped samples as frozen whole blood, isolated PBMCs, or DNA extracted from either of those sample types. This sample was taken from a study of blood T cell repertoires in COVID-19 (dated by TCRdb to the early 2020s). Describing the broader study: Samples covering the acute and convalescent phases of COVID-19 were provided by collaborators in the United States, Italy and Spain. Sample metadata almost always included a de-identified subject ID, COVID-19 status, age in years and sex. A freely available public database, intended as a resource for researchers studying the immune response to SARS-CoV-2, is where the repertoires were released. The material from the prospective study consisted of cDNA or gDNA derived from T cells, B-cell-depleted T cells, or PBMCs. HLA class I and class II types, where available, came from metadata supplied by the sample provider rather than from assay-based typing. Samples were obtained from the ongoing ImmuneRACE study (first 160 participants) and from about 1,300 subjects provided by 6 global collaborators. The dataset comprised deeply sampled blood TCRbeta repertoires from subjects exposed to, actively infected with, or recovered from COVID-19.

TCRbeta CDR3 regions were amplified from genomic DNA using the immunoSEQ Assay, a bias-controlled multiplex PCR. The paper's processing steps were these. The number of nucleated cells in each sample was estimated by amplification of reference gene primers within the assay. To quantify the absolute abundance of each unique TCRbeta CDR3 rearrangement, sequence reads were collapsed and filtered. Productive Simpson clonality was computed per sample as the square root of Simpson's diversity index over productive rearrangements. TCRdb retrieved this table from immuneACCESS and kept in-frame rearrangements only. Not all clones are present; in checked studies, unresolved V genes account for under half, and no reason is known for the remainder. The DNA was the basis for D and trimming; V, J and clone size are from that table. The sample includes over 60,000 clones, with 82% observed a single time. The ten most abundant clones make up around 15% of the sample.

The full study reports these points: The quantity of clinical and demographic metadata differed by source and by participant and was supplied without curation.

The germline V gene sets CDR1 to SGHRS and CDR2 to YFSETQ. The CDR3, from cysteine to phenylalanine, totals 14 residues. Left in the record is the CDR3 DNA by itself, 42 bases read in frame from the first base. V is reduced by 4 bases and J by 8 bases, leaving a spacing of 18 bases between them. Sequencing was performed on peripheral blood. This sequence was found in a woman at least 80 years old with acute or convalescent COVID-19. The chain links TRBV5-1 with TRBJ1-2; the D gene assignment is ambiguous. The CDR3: CASSPSTDYEGYTF. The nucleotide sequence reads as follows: TGCGCCAGCAGCCCTTCGACCGACTACGAGGGCTACACCTTC.